Listed here is a single T cell receptor beta chain. This clonotype has ten or more counts. Its recognized antigen is unknown. No clone much larger than this one lies a single base away; base qualities are absent. The time point label corresponds to: newly diagnosed GD, antithyroid drugs for less than 3 months. For both TCR sequencing and RNA sequencing, RNA was extracted from PBMCs using TRIzol. The diagnosis of Graves' disease was made according to American Thyroid Association guidelines. Patients for the study were recruited at an endocrinology department in Xi'an, China. Each patient gave approximately 9.7 milliliters of peripheral blood, collected in an EDTA anticoagulant tube. PBMCs were isolated by Ficoll Paque Plus density gradient separation without further T cell sorting. An Agilent 2100 Bioanalyzer and agarose gel were used to assess RNA quality, and a NanoDrop 2000 was used to measure RNA concentration.

The receptor library was made with multiplex PCR. This sample was sequenced with an Illumina HiSeq 4000. iRepertoire HTBI primers and Arm-PCR amplification of CDR3 regions were used to construct TCR beta libraries. Before sequencing, the PCR products underwent gel purification. On the authors' methods: Across samples, 55 to 80 TRBV and 13 to 15 TRBJ segments were identified and used for gene usage analysis of CDR3 amino acid clonotypes. COPE and FqMerger were used to merge the filtered high-quality paired reads into contigs. BLAST was used to align contigs to the IMGT TRBV, TRBD and TRBJ reference genes, and CDR3 was defined following IMGT. Highly expanded clones were defined as clonotypes with a frequency above 0.1%. Shannon entropy was used to measure repertoire diversity, and the Gini coefficient was used to measure V-J evenness. Clonotypes shared by more than one individual were considered public. In TCRdb, the public reads were trimmed at Q25 with fastp and aligned with MiXCR, with productive beta chains retained. Merged by CDR3 protein, the rows form single entries marked with the most common genes and DNA. What appears here as the V and J calls and clone size reflects TCRdb's work, not the paper's. Present in this sample are about 560,000 distinct CDR3 sequences, about 16% of which were seen just once. Around 13% of the sample is in the top ten clones.

Via the germline V gene (reference sequence), CDR1 is GTSNPN and CDR2 SVGIG. The germline ends are 11 bases apart after V is trimmed by 3 bases and J by 0 bases. Measured from the cysteine to the phenylalanine, the CDR3 is 15 residues long. Kept here is only the CDR3 DNA, which spans 45 bases and is read in frame from base 1. This specimen belongs to a study of regulatory T cells in long-lasting Graves disease (dated by TCRdb to 2020 to 2023). Regarding the complete study: In the newly diagnosed Graves' disease group, patients had been taking antithyroid drugs for less than 3 months. This study used TCR sequencing and RNA sequencing of peripheral blood to compare persistent Graves' disease patients against newly diagnosed Graves' disease patients. The study was registered as a clinical trial and conducted in China. A total of 35 or so samples were covered by TCR sequencing, comprising approximately 13 persistent and approximately 20 newly diagnosed Graves' disease patients.

Study-wide findings and limitations: Peripheral blood alone was examined, since thyroid tissue, which constituted the primary lesion, could not be accessed. Patients with persistent disease shared more public clonotypes (approximately 2,500) than newly diagnosed patients did (around 980). Persistent Graves' disease patients showed lower TCR Shannon entropy and fewer highly expanded clones than newly diagnosed patients, suggesting clonal expansion. Persistent disease showed preferential use of TRBV28, TRBJ1-2 and TRBJ2-5, whereas newly diagnosed disease favored TRBV20-1 and TRBJ2-1. The authors noted that the small sample size was a limitation that may lower accuracy. Only the TCR beta chain was sequenced and analyzed.

This sample also appeared in a second study, on T cells in Graves' hyperthyroidism and ophthalmopathy. That second report states: Stable Graves' hyperthyroidism was defined as no progression to ophthalmopathy during 18 months of follow-up. Hyperthyroidism patients were aged 18 to 65 years and newly diagnosed, with disease duration of less than 2 months. Exclusion was applied to patients with uncontrolled infections, other autoimmune diseases, pregnancy or lactation. Diagnoses were based on clinical symptoms, serum thyroxine and TRAb, thyroid ultrasound and orbital computed tomography. The TCR CDR3 was subjected to a first round of RT-PCR using the HTBI primer set and the Qiagen OneStep RT-PCR kit. Most expanded thyroid clonotypes (frequency above 0.001) were also detected in blood, a finding suggesting that blood repertoires may reflect thyroid immune responses. In cross-validation, a model built on a 13 V-J signature told ophthalmopathy apart from stable hyperthyroidism with about 90% sensitivity and around 81% specificity, and in testing the same model reached 80%/75%. In validation, the model predicted progression to ophthalmopathy with approximately 70% sensitivity and 72% to 85% specificity, a median of approximately 6.7 months before onset. TCR V-J signatures able to tell the groups apart were searched for in a discovery cohort of around 95 patients, of whom over 40 had Graves' ophthalmopathy and roughly 59 had stable Graves' hyperthyroidism. Whether ophthalmopathy could be predicted prospectively was tested in an independent validation cohort made up of 18 to 20 hyperthyroidism patients plus 17 patients who later progressed to ophthalmopathy. For training and testing, the 100 patients in the discovery cohort were randomly divided in a 7:3 ratio. The study also compared thyroid tissue and blood T-cell repertoires from several Graves' hyperthyroidism patients. Following sampling, methimazole starting at 30 mg daily was given to hyperthyroidism patients, and high-dose intravenous methylprednisolone was given to ophthalmopathy patients. The libraries were constructed in a second round of multiplex PCR and then size-selected and purified. Sequencing of the libraries was done on an Illumina HiSeq2000 using paired-end 100 bp reads. SOAPnuke was used to process the raw data, removing reads that contained adapters or uncalled bases, had a mean Phred below 15, or lacked an exact match to the constant primer or identifier. COPE v1.2.5 was used to merge high-quality paired reads, and clonotypes were defined as unique nucleotide sequences. MiTCR v1.1 was used to align the clonotypes against IMGT TRBV, TRBD and TRBJ reference segments. The analysis included only V-J combinations with a frequency above 0.0001, which together covered 99% to 99.2% of the repertoires. The TCS score was defined as the ratio of F50 (clonal expansion) to E x V (chaos), calculated using BLOSUM62-based TCRdist between CDR3 peptides within each V-J. Welch's t-statistics and random forest reduced roughly 530 V-J features to under 15, which were used in a naive Bayes classifier (R e1071). No statistical method was used to set the sample size in advance, and investigators knew the group allocation. According to the paper, TCR Vbeta CDR3 sequencing was carried out on 120 to 150 peripheral blood samples, which came from fewer than 50 ophthalmopathy, around 74 hyperthyroidism and roughly 17 progressor patients.

The chain was built from TRBV30 and TRBJ1-4, with no confident D gene call. The sample consisted of peripheral blood mononuclear cells (PBMCs), taken at new diagnosis, from a patient treated with antithyroid drugs. This clonotype was sampled from a man in his late teens or twenties with Graves disease. Donor details come from another sample of the same person, matched by shared clones. The sequence in DNA is TGTGCCTGGAGACAGCCATGGGCAACTAATGAAAAACTGTTTTTT. This codes for CAWRQPWATNEKLFF.